The 17 T cell receptor beta chains in this list originate from one sample, sequenced in a study of shared clonotypes between healthy human individuals. Sequenced by immunoSEQ multiplex PCR; TCRdb stores in-frame clones only, minus some. The sample lists approximately 980,000 clones; about 80% were seen once. Sequenced material: memory CD4+ T cells sorted from blood. Specified subset: CD45RA-negative fraction. The receptors shown here come from a man aged 18 to 29 in good health.

This clone was seen more than once but under ten times. The rearrangement uses TRBV25-1 and TRBJ2-2; D not certain. CDR3 length: 13 residues. Germline V gene lookup returns CDR1 MGHDK and CDR2 SYGVNS. CDR3 coding DNA: TGTGCGGGGTCTGCCGCGAACACCGGGGAGCTGTTTTTT. Its translation is CAGSAANTGELFF.

This clone has just one count. The sample contains more than one DNA sequence encoding this CDR3. The chain joins TRBV5-6 to TRBJ1-1, with no clear D. The V gene lost 0 bases and the J gene lost 1 base, with 7 bases spanning the gap. Looked up from germline, CDR1 is SGHDT and CDR2 is YYEEEE. This CDR3 region has 14 residues. Here the CDR3 reads CASSLGARNTEAFF. In DNA form, the CDR3 reads TGTGCCAGCAGCTTGGGCGCACGGAACACTGAAGCTTTCTTT.

V is TRBV10-2 and J is TRBJ1-5; TRBD1 might be the D (6 bases). V was cut by 3 bases and J by 6 bases, with 12 bases left in between. This CDR3 region has 14 residues. Germline V gene data show CDR1 as WSHSY and CDR2 as SAAADI. The CDR3 DNA reads TGCGCCAGCAGTGACCCAGGGGAGGGTCAGCCCCAGCATTTT. Its protein is CASSDPGEGQPQHF.

V is TRBV7-3 and J is TRBJ2-1; the match to TRBD1 covers 9 bases. This CDR3 is built from 14 residues. The V gene's germline CDR1 is SGHTA and CDR2 FQGTGA. V lost 5 bases and J lost 10; bases outside the gene matches: 9. The CDR3 coding sequence is TGTGCCAGCAGCCCCGGGACAGGGCGCCGGGAGCAGTTCTTC. Translated: CASSPGTGRREQFF.

This clone was picked up one time. This chain joins TRBV29-1 and TRBJ2-2; 10 bases align to TRBD2. Unmatched junction bases numbered 12, after V lost 1 base and J lost 1 base. CDR3 length equals 19 residues. Germline lookup yields CDR1 SQVTM and CDR2 ANQGSEA. The CDR3 nucleotides read TGCAGCGTTGAAGGCCGGGGGATGACTAGCGGGTTGAACACCGGGGAGCTGTTTTTT. This codes for CSVEGRGMTSGLNTGELFF.

The chain carries TRBV25-1 and TRBJ2-5, with D uncertain. The CDR3 runs to 15 residues. Trimming took off 2 bases at V and 5 bases at J, with 15 bases between the two ends. CDR1 is MGHDK and CDR2 is SYGVNS in the germline V gene. The CDR3 DNA is TGTGCCAGCAGTGAACCCTCCCCAGCCTGGGAGACCCAGTACTTC. It is translated as CASSEPSPAWETQYF. Drawing the rest from reference TRBV25-1 and TRBJ2-5, the complete variable domain is EADIYQTPRYLVIGTGKKITLECSQTMGHDKMYWYQQDPGMELHLIHYSYGVNSTEKGDLSSESTVSRIRTEHFPLTLESARPSHTSQYLCASSEPSPAWETQYFGPGTRLLVL.

The gene calls are TRBV6-6 and TRBJ2-5; 9 positions match TRBD2. This CDR3 is 13 amino acids long. V shed 6 bases, J shed 4 bases, and the junction held 3 bases outside the gene matches. Germline loops: CDR1 MNHNY, CDR2 SVGAGI (reference sequence). The CDR3: CASRPGLAETQYF. CDR3 nucleotide sequence: TGTGCCAGCAGACCGGGACTAGCAGAGACCCAGTACTTC.

The chain joins TRBV18 to TRBJ2-6; weak D call: TRBD2 (5 bases). Germline-derived CDR1 and CDR2 are KGHSH and LQKENI. This CDR3 has 14 residues. The germline V and J ends were trimmed by 5 bases and 2 bases, with 7 bases remaining between them. Written as DNA, the CDR3 is TGTGCCAGCTCAGTCGGGGCTGGGGCCAACGTCCTGACTTTC. Translation gives CASSVGAGANVLTF.

The rearrangement links TRBV29-1 to TRBJ2-1, with 9 bases that match TRBD2. Trimming removed 8 bases from V and 7 bases from J; junction bases left unmatched: 12. The CDR3 has 14 residues. In germline, CDR1 is SQVTM, CDR2 ANQGSEA. In nucleotides, the CDR3 is TGCAGCACTGGCGGCGGGGGGGCCCAAAATGAGCAGTTCTTC. It yields the protein CSTGGGGAQNEQFF.

The chain has TRBV7-2 and TRBJ2-5, with unresolved D. Trimming removed 6 bases from V and 0 bases from J, with 14 bases in between. This CDR3 comprises 15 residues. Germline V gives CDR1 SGHTA, CDR2 FQGNSA. The CDR3 loop reads CASSWVFGYQETQYF. The CDR3, as DNA: TGTGCCAGCAGTTGGGTTTTCGGCTACCAAGAGACCCAGTACTTC.

This clone was observed once. The CDR3 bases are TGTGCCAGCAGTTACGGCGGGAACAATGAGCAGTTCTTC. Amino acid sequence: CASSYGGNNEQFF. This sequence joins TRBV6-5 and TRBJ2-1; maybe TRBD2 (6 bases). The CDR3 is 13 residues long. CDR1 MNHEY and CDR2 SVGAGI come from the germline V gene. V shed 2 bases and J shed 5 bases, with 7 bases lying between them.

The rearrangement joins TRBV11-3 to TRBJ2-5; TRBD1 matches 10 bases. Trimming removed 5 bases from V and 5 bases from J; junction bases left unmatched: 8. Looked up from germline, CDR1 is SGHNT and CDR2 is YENEEA. The CDR3 has 15 amino acids. The DNA of the CDR3 is TGTGCCAGCAGCAAAGGACAGGGGGAGCGGGAGACCCAGTACTTC. This encodes CASSKGQGERETQYF.

This chain connects TRBV4-1 to TRBJ2-1; 11 bases are a match to TRBD2. Unmatched junction bases numbered 6, after V lost 3 bases and J lost 8 bases. Germline-derived CDR1 and CDR2 are MGHRA and YSYEKL. The length of the CDR3 is 15 residues. CDR3 DNA: TGCGCCAGCAGCCATGGACTAGCGGGCTTGTATGAGCAGTTCTTC. It encodes CASSHGLAGLYEQFF.

V is TRBV7-9 and J is TRBJ1-3; D unclear. In germline, CDR1 is SEHNR, CDR2 FQNEAQ (reference sequence). This CDR3 is built from 14 residues. V gave up 3 bases and J gave up 2 bases, with 8 bases separating them. CDR3 DNA sequence: TGTGCCAGCAGCTTTTCGGCGGCTGGAAACACCATATATTTT. Translating it yields CASSFSAAGNTIYF. Together with reference TRBV7-9 and TRBJ1-3, the CDR3 gives the full variable domain: DTGVSQNPRHKITKRGQNVTFRCDPISEHNRLYWYRQTLGQGPEFLTYFQNEAQLEKSRLLSDRFSAERPKGSFSTLEIQRTEQGDSAMYLCASSFSAAGNTIYFGEGSWLTVV.

This clone occurred many times. This same CDR3 is encoded by further DNA sequences in the sample. The J gene is TRBJ1-4, the V gene TRBV18, with D hard to call. V lost 4 bases and J lost 0, with 9 bases in between. CDR1 is KGHSH, CDR2 LQKENI, per germline. CDR3 length: 15 amino acids. CDR3 in amino acids: CASSRGIATNEKLFF. DNA for the CDR3: TGTGCCAGCTCACGAGGGATTGCAACTAATGAAAAACTGTTTTTT.

The chain links TRBV20-1 to TRBJ2-4; D may be TRBD2 (5 bases). V lost 4 bases, J lost 8 bases, and 9 bases lay in between. Germline CDR1 DFQATT, CDR2 SNEGSKA (reference sequence). CDR3 size: 11 residues. CDR3 coding DNA: TGCAGTGCTAATCACGGGGACATTCAGTACTTC. Protein: CSANHGDIQYF.

Notes on this clone: The sample holds other DNA sequences that translate to the same CDR3. CDR3 region: CASSLSVDTEAFF. The DNA for the CDR3 is TGTGCCAGCAGCTTATCGGTGGACACTGAAGCTTTCTTT. The rearrangement uses TRBV7-2 and TRBJ1-1, with D unresolved. Germline V gene lookup returns CDR1 SGHTA and CDR2 FQGNSA. The CDR3 spans 13 residues. The V gene lost 2 bases and the J gene lost 3 bases, with 7 bases spanning the gap.